This entry features one T cell receptor (beta chain) sequence. The antigen is unknown. The sample is drawn from a study of T cell repertoires in aging, cancer and after chemotherapy. The wider study: Donor ages fell into six groups from 30 or younger up to 70 or older. Approximately 9 million TCR reads made up the full dataset.

Study findings and constraints: Across the chemotherapy interval, each cancer cohort showed higher median generation probability, suggesting thymic rebound.

Rearranged V-D-J TRB sequences were amplified with a mixed TRB-A/B primer pool. Using its own MiXCR run on the multiplex PCR reads, TCRdb lists one record per CDR3 protein. The data hold around 1,600 distinct CDR3 sequences, with 55% observed a single time. The template was genomic DNA from peripheral blood, not RNA. The sequencing sample was made of blood. This clonotype was sampled from a human donor with a solid tumor.

The CDR3: CASSPTGRDEAFF. The CDR3 DNA follows: TGTGCCAGCAGCCCGACGGGGAGAGATGAAGCTTTCTTT. The genes are TRBV7-9 and TRBJ1-1; D unclear. V was pared by 5 bases and J by 7 bases, with 14 bases between. The CDR3 is 13 residues long. The germline V gene encodes CDR1 SEHNR and CDR2 FQNEAQ (reference sequence). Complete variable domain (other parts from reference TRBV7-9 and TRBJ1-1): DTGVSQNPRHKITKRGQNVTFRCDPISEHNRLYWYRQTLGQGPEFLTYFQNEAQLEKSRLLSDRFSAERPKGSFSTLEIQRTEQGDSAMYLCASSPTGRDEAFFGQGTRLTVV.